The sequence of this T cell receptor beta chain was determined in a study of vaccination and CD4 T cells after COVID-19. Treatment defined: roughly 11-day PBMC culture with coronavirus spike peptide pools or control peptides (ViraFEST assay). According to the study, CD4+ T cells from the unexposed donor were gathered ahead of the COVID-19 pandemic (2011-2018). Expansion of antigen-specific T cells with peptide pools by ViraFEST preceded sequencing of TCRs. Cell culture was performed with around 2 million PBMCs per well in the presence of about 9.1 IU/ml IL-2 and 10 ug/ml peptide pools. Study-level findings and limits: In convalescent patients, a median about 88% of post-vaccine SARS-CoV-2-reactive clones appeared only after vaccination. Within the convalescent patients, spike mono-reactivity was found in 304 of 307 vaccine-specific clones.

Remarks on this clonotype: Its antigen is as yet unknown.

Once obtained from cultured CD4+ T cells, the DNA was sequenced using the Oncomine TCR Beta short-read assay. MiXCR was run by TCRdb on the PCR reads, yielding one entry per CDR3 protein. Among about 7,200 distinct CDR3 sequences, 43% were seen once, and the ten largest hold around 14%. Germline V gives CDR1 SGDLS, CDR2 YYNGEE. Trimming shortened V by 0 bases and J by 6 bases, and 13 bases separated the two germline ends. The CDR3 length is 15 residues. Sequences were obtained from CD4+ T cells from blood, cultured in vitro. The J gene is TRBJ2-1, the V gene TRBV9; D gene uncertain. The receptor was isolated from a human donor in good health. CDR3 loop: CASSVGTLESNEQFF. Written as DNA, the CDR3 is TGTGCCAGCAGCGTAGGTACCTTGGAGAGCAATGAGCAGTTCTTC.